One TCR beta chain is described in this entry. This entry is derived from a study of blood T cell repertoires in COVID-19. Overall study: Sites across the United States, Italy and Spain contributed samples from acute and convalescent COVID-19. In each case, the material was cDNA or gDNA derived from T cells, B-cell-depleted T cells, or PBMCs.

Germline CDR1 MNHEY, CDR2 SMNVEV (reference sequence). This CDR3 is built from 17 residues. Trimming cost V 6 bases and J 1 base, with 22 bases left between them. As handled by the study authors: Estimated nucleated cell counts came from reference gene primer amplification. TCRdb keeps only in-frame clones here, not all; method: immunoSEQ multiplex PCR. For V, J and clone size, that table is used; D and trimming come from the DNA. The sample lists 100,000 to 150,000 clones; over 75% were seen once. Material for sequencing was peripheral blood. The clonotype comes from a man aged 60 to 69 with acute or convalescent COVID-19. The chain carries TRBV27 and TRBJ2-7, with unresolved D. CDR3 nucleotide sequence: TGTGCCAGCAGCCCTTTTGAGCGCCCAGCGTCATCCTACGAGCAGTACTTC. It specifies CASSPFERPASSYEQYF.